Listed here are 30 T cell receptor beta chains from one sample, sequenced in a study of CD8+CD57+ T cells in acquired aplastic anemia. The use of genomic DNA as template underpinned the TCR beta VDJ and CDR3 profiling. TCRdb reprocessed the reads via MiXCR and lists one record per CDR3 protein. Of 150,000 to 200,000 distinct CDR3 sequences listed, around 60% are singletons. The specimen was sorted CD4+, CD8+, or CD8+CD57+ T cells (not recorded which) from PBMCs. The receptors stem from a human donor in good health.

This clonotype was counted a few times. The chain links TRBV5-4 to TRBJ1-2; D not resolved. This CDR3 has 13 amino acids. V lost 1 base and J lost 5, with 9 bases in between. CDR1 and CDR2 from the germline V gene are SGHNT and YYREEE (reference sequence). This chain's CDR3 is CASSLNPTYGYTF. CDR3 in DNA: TGTGCCAGCAGCTTGAATCCGACTTATGGCTACACCTTC. The full variable domain, its missing parts supplied by reference TRBV5-4 and TRBJ1-2, is ETGVTQSPTHLIKTRGQQVTLRCSSQSGHNTVSWYQQALGQGPQFIFQYYREEENGRGNFPPRFSGLQFPNYSSELNVNALELDDSALYLCASSLNPTYGYTFGSGTRLTVV.

The chain joins TRBV19 to TRBJ2-1; 8 nucleotides match TRBD1. J lost 7 bases, V lost 5 bases, and 4 bases had no gene match. CDR3 length equals 13 residues. CDR1 and CDR2 from the germline V gene are LNHDA and SQIVND (reference sequence). The DNA for the CDR3 is TGTGCCAGTAGTCCAGGGGGCGGGAATGAGCAGTTCTTC. It codes for CASSPGGGNEQFF.

This chain connects TRBV20-1 to TRBJ1-6; the D gene is possibly TRBD1 (6 bases). There are 16 residues in the CDR3. The V end lost 0 bases, the J end lost 5 bases, and 14 bases lay between the germline ends. The germline V gene encodes CDR1 DFQATT and CDR2 SNEGSKA (reference sequence). CDR3 sequence reads: CSARDGGGGHNSPLHF. The CDR3, as DNA: TGCAGTGCTAGAGATGGGGGGGGCGGTCATAATTCACCCCTCCACTTT.

The J gene is TRBJ2-7, the V gene TRBV2; D tentatively reads TRBD1 or TRBD2 (5 bases each). CDR1 is SNHLY, CDR2 FYNNEI, per germline. With 1 base removed from V and 2 bases from J, the gap between germline ends came to 12 bases. The CDR3 runs to 15 residues. Here the CDR3 reads CASSEERGPTYEQYF. The CDR3 coding sequence is TGTGCCAGCAGTGAAGAGAGGGGACCGACCTACGAGCAGTACTTC. The complete variable domain, with remaining parts taken from reference TRBV2 and TRBJ2-7, reads EPEVTQTPSHQVTQMGQEVILRCVPISNHLYFYWYRQILGQKVEFLVSFYNNEISEKSEIFDDQFSVERPDGSNFTLKIRSTKLEDSAMYFCASSEERGPTYEQYFGPGTRLTVT.

The rearrangement uses TRBV7-3 and TRBJ2-1; TRBD1 agrees at 7 bases. The CDR3 length is 12 residues. Germline V gene data show CDR1 as SGHTA and CDR2 as FQGTGA. The junction had 1 base not matched to a gene; V was cut back by 7 bases and J by 4 bases. The DNA of the CDR3 is TGTGCCAGCACGGGACAGTACAATGAGCAGTTCTTC. Translation: CASTGQYNEQFF.

This clonotype was picked up one time. This chain joins TRBV11-2 and TRBJ2-7; 8 bases fit TRBD1. V shed 1 base, J shed 4 bases, and the junction held 3 bases outside the gene matches. The length of the CDR3 is 14 residues. Germline-derived CDR1 and CDR2 are SGHAT and FQNNGV. CDR3 protein: CASSLGGQGYEQYF. The CDR3 coding sequence is TGTGCCAGCAGCTTAGGCGGACAGGGTTACGAGCAGTACTTC.

V usage is TRBV2 and J usage is TRBJ2-7, with 8 bases lining up with TRBD2. The CDR3 contains 13 residues. Germline V gene lookup returns CDR1 SNHLY and CDR2 FYNNEI. V was pared by 10 bases and J by 5 bases, with 10 bases of the junction left unmatched. The CDR3 region is CAIQGQAGDEQYF. The CDR3 nucleotides read TGTGCCATCCAAGGACAAGCGGGAGACGAGCAGTACTTC. Combining the CDR3 with reference TRBV2 and TRBJ2-7 gives the whole variable domain EPEVTQTPSHQVTQMGQEVILRCVPISNHLYFYWYRQILGQKVEFLVSFYNNEISEKSEIFDDQFSVERPDGSNFTLKIRSTKLEDSAMYFCAIQGQAGDEQYFGPGTRLTVT.

The chain is built from TRBV20-1 and TRBJ2-5; TRBD2 might be the D (5 bases). The V gene lost 6 bases and the J gene lost 10 bases, with 12 bases spanning the gap. This CDR3 is 10 amino acids long. Germline-derived CDR1 and CDR2 are DFQATT and SNEGSKA (reference sequence). CDR3 in DNA: TGCAGTGCCAGACCCGGGGACCAGTACTTC. Its protein product is CSARPGDQYF.

CDR3 residues: CASSRSDGTNNEQFF. CDR3 DNA: TGCGCCAGCAGCCGATCAGACGGAACGAACAATGAGCAGTTCTTC. The chain employs TRBV4-3 and TRBJ2-1; D gene ambiguous. Trimming took off 4 bases at V and 5 bases at J, with 15 bases between the two ends. This CDR3 contains 15 residues. From germline, CDR1 is LGHNA and CDR2 YSLEER.

This clonotype was detected many times. The chain recombines TRBV11-2 with TRBJ2-7; TRBD2 agrees at 10 bases. This CDR3 has 17 amino acids. V lost 2 bases to trimming and J lost 0 bases; unmatched junction nucleotides: 7. Germline-derived CDR1 and CDR2 are SGHAT and FQNNGV. CDR3 in DNA: TGTGCCAGCAGCTTAAGCCTAGCGGGAGTAATCTCCTACGAGCAGTACTTC. This translates into CASSLSLAGVISYEQYF.

This chain joins TRBV7-3 and TRBJ1-3; 8 bases match TRBD1. V dropped 5 bases and J dropped 2; count of bases not matched to a gene: 5. Germline V CDR1 and CDR2: SGHTA, FQGTGA. The CDR3 has 15 amino acids. The CDR3 bases are TGTGCCAGCAGCCCGACAGGGGAGGCTGGAAACACCATATATTTT. It translates to CASSPTGEAGNTIYF.

The chain employs TRBV2 and TRBJ1-5; D may be TRBD1 (5 bases). Germline-derived CDR1 and CDR2 are SNHLY and FYNNEI. This CDR3 region has 14 residues. The V end was cut by 4 bases, the J end by 9 bases, with 16 bases between. CDR3 bases: TGTGCCAGCAGTGTGGGGTGGGGGGAATCGCCCCAGCATTTT. Residues: CASSVGWGESPQHF.

This clonotype was seen only a few times. The chain employs TRBV7-9 and TRBJ2-7; D remains unclear. The V and J ends lost 5 bases and 6 bases respectively, with 11 bases between them. From germline, CDR1 is SEHNR and CDR2 FQNEAQ (reference sequence). This CDR3 spans 12 amino acids. DNA of the CDR3: TGTGCCAGCAGCCTATTCTCTGGCGAGCAGTACTTC. Its protein product is CASSLFSGEQYF.

This chain links TRBV3-1 with TRBJ2-7; 10 positions match TRBD1. Germline CDR1 LGHDT, CDR2 YNNKEL (reference sequence). Unmatched junction bases numbered 8, after V lost 4 bases and J lost 2 bases. The CDR3 spans 16 residues. CDR3 DNA: TGTGCCAGCAGCCTTCCTGGACAGGGGGGGACCTACGAGCAGTACTTC. Translation: CASSLPGQGGTYEQYF.

This clonotype has only a few counts. V usage is TRBV2 and J usage is TRBJ1-5; a weak D match, TRBD1 (5 bases). CDR1 SNHLY and CDR2 FYNNEI come from the germline V gene. Trimming cost V 6 bases and J 4 bases, with 16 bases left between them. The CDR3 runs 15 residues. The CDR3 is CASSGTPFTNQPQHF. The CDR3 coding sequence is TGTGCCAGCAGCGGGACTCCCTTCACGAATCAGCCCCAGCATTTT.

J is TRBJ1-5 and V is TRBV19, with 12 bases matching TRBD1. The germline V gene encodes CDR1 LNHDA and CDR2 SQIVND (reference sequence). Trimming at V came to 5 bases and at J to 1 base, leaving 3 bases not matched to a gene. The CDR3 loop spans 16 amino acids. The CDR3 is CASSFGTGGSNQPQHF. The CDR3 DNA reads TGTGCCAGTAGTTTTGGGACAGGGGGCAGCAATCAGCCCCAGCATTTT.

This rearrangement joins TRBV2 to TRBJ1-4, with no clear D. CDR3 length equals 15 residues. The germline V gene has CDR1 SNHLY and CDR2 FYNNEI. Trimming took 4 bases from V and 3 from J, leaving 12 bases between them. In DNA form, the CDR3 reads TGTGCCAGCAGTGTCCGACTGCGCCCTAATGAAAAACTGTTTTTT. Its protein is CASSVRLRPNEKLFF.

The chain employs TRBV12-3 or TRBV12-4 and TRBJ2-7; D perhaps matches TRBD2 (6 bases). The CDR3 sequence is 13 residues long. Deletions cut 3 bases from V and 2 bases from J, with 8 bases between. The CDR3 spells CASSFWGAYEQYF. The CDR3 nucleotides read TGTGCCAGCAGTTTTTGGGGGGCCTACGAGCAGTACTTC.

The CDR3 DNA reads TGTGCCAGCAGTTTAGCGGGGACTAGCGGGTCAGATACGCAGTATTTT. It yields the protein CASSLAGTSGSDTQYF. The V and J genes are TRBV12-3 or TRBV12-4 and TRBJ2-3, with 12 bases aligning to TRBD2. CDR3 length equals 16 residues. V trimming: 0 bases; J trimming: 4 bases; junction bases outside the gene matches: 2.

This clonotype was seen a handful of times. The chain carries TRBV6-2 or TRBV6-3 and TRBJ1-5; 7 bases agree with TRBD1. This CDR3 is built from 14 residues. Germline V gene lookup returns CDR1 MNHEY and CDR2 SVGEGT. Germline trimming cut 6 bases from V and 6 bases from J; bases unmatched to any gene: 8. Here the CDR3 reads CASSLGTASQPQHF. In nucleotides, the CDR3 is TGTGCCAGCAGCCTGGGGACAGCCTCTCAGCCCCAGCATTTT.

The chain carries TRBV20-1 and TRBJ2-5, with D maybe TRBD1 (6 bases). Germline V gene sequence: CDR1 DFQATT, CDR2 SNEGSKA (reference sequence). The V end was cut by 2 bases, the J end by 6 bases, with 10 bases between. The CDR3 has 12 amino acids. The DNA of the CDR3 is TGCAGTGCTAGAAGACAGGCCCAGACCCAGTACTTC. It is translated as CSARRQAQTQYF.

This chain joins TRBV10-2 and TRBJ1-1; D gene unclear. Germline CDR1 WSHSY, CDR2 SAAADI. V lost 2 bases, J lost 6 bases, and 10 bases lay in between. The CDR3 is 13 amino acids. CDR3 nucleotides: TGCGCCAGCAGTGAGACGTCCCTCCCTGAAGCTTTCTTT. Translating gives CASSETSLPEAFF.

Notes on this clonotype: Compared with germline, one end of the junction differs, possibly owing to a read error. The chain employs TRBV7-8 and TRBJ2-7; 13 bases line up with TRBD2. Germline-derived CDR1 and CDR2 are SGHVS and FQNEAQ. The CDR3 totals 16 residues. This CDR3 is CASSDGLAGVLNEQYF. The DNA of the CDR3 is TGTGCCAGCAGCGACGGACTAGCGGGAGTTCTTAACGAGCAGTATTTC.

This clonotype was seen a handful of times. This chain connects TRBV5-5 to TRBJ2-1; weak D call: TRBD2 (5 bases). V was clipped by 2 bases and J by 6 bases, with 18 bases between them. The germline V gene has CDR1 SGHKS and CDR2 YYEKEE (reference sequence). The CDR3 totals 16 residues. CDR3 residues: CASSFRGSEVVNEQFF. In DNA form, the CDR3 reads TGTGCCAGCAGCTTCCGGGGTAGCGAGGTGGTCAATGAGCAGTTCTTC. The full variable domain, its missing parts supplied by reference TRBV5-5 and TRBJ2-1, is DAGVTQSPTHLIKTRGQQVTLRCSPISGHKSVSWYQQVLGQGPQFIFQYYEKEERGRGNFPDRFSARQFPNYSSELNVNALLLGDSALYLCASSFRGSEVVNEQFFGPGTRLTVL.

V gene TRBV20-1 combines with J gene TRBJ2-1; D gene unclear. The ends were cut back, 3 bases at V and 8 bases at J, with 8 bases in the middle. This CDR3 spans 11 amino acids. Per germline, CDR1 DFQATT and CDR2 SNEGSKA (reference sequence). The CDR3: CSARVVDEQFF. The CDR3 DNA sequence: TGCAGTGCTAGGGTGGTTGATGAGCAGTTCTTC.

The chain has TRBV15 and TRBJ2-7; 9 bases align to TRBD2. The CDR3 runs to 15 residues. Germline V CDR1 and CDR2: LNHNV, YYDKDF (reference sequence). V was clipped by 0 bases and J by 2 bases; unmatched bases: 2. For the CDR3, the DNA is TGTGCCACCAGCAGAGACCTAGCGGGAACCTACGAGCAGTACTTC. Encoded protein: CATSRDLAGTYEQYF. Full variable domain (missing parts from reference TRBV15 and TRBJ2-7): DAMVIQNPRYQVTQFGKPVTLSCSQTLNHNVMYWYQQKSSQAPKLLFHYYDKDFNNEADTPDNFQSRRPNTSFCFLDIRSPGLGDTAMYLCATSRDLAGTYEQYFGPGTRLTVT.

This chain joins TRBV25-1 and TRBJ2-1; the match to TRBD2 covers 10 bases. Germline V gene data show CDR1 as MGHDK and CDR2 as SYGVNS. The CDR3 is 15 amino acids. With 2 bases clipped from V and 10 bases from J, the junction kept 8 bases outside the gene matches. CDR3 amino acids: CASSEEVASGGEQFF. The CDR3 nucleotides are TGTGCCAGCAGTGAAGAGGTGGCTAGCGGGGGCGAGCAGTTCTTC.

The rearrangement uses TRBV15 and TRBJ2-5, with a weak D call TRBD1 (5 bases). Per germline, CDR1 LNHNV and CDR2 YYDKDF (reference sequence). CDR3 length: 15 amino acids. V was shortened by 0 bases and J by 5 bases, with 13 bases between the two germline ends. CDR3 nucleotides: TGTGCCACCAGCAGAGAAAGAGGCAGGGTGGAGACCCAGTACTTC. Protein product: CATSRERGRVETQYF.

V gene TRBV19 combines with J gene TRBJ2-5, with 7 bases lining up with TRBD1. The length of the CDR3 is 13 residues. From germline, CDR1 is LNHDA and CDR2 SQIVND (reference sequence). The trim removed 6 bases at V and 2 bases at J, leaving 3 bases unmatched. The CDR3 DNA is TGTGCCAGTAGCCCGGGACAGCAAGAGACCCAGTACTTC. Translating gives CASSPGQQETQYF.

The rearrangement links TRBV24-1 to TRBJ2-7; D is possibly TRBD1 or TRBD2 (5 bases each). CDR3 length equals 15 residues. Per the germline V gene, CDR1 is KGHDR and CDR2 is SFDVKD. The V and J ends lost 4 bases and 3 bases respectively, with 15 bases between them. CDR3 protein: CATSDYRDHLYEQYF. The DNA of the CDR3 is TGTGCCACCAGTGACTACCGGGACCACCTCTACGAGCAGTACTTC.